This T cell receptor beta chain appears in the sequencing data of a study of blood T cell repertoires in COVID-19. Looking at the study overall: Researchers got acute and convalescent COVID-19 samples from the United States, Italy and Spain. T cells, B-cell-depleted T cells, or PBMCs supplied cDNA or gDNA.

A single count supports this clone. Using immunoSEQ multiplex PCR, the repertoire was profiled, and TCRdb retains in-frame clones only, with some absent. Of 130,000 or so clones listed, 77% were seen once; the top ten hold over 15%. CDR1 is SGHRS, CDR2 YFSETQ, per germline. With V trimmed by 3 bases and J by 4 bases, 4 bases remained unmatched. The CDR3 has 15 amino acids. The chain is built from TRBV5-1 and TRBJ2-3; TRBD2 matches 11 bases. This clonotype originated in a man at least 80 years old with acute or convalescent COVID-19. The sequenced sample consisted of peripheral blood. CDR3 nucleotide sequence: TGCGCCAGCAGCTATACTAGCGGGGGATCAGATACGCAGTATTTT. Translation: CASSYTSGGSDTQYF.